Listed here are 5 T cell receptor beta chains from one sample, sequenced in a study of T cells in tuberculosis. Measured with immunoSEQ multiplex PCR; TCRdb has only the in-frame clones, and not every one. The table has more than 35,000 clones, 90% to 95% seen once; the top ten hold less than 8.5%. The specimen sequenced was PBMCs. These receptors all stem from a donor aged 10-29 years with latent tuberculosis or without tuberculosis infection.

This chain connects TRBV27 to TRBJ2-1; TRBD1 matches at 12 bases. This CDR3 region has 15 residues. The germline gives CDR1 MNHEY, CDR2 SMNVEV (reference sequence). V dropped 5 bases and J dropped 7; count of bases not matched to a gene: 6. The CDR3 coding sequence is TGTGCCAGCAGTGAAGGGACAGGGGGCATGAATGAGCAGTTCTTC. Its protein is CASSEGTGGMNEQFF.

J is TRBJ2-1 and V is TRBV10-3, with 11 bases that match TRBD2. Losses at the gene ends were 0 bases for V and 7 bases for J; bases not matched to a gene: 14. The CDR3 is 19 amino acids. The germline CDR1 and CDR2 sequences are ENHRY and SYGVKD. The CDR3 DNA reads TGTGCCATCAGTGAGTCGCTAGCGGGAGGCATCGGGATGTATAATGAGCAGTTCTTC. Translated, it gives CAISESLAGGIGMYNEQFF.

This clone is a singleton in its sample. J is TRBJ2-3 and V is TRBV14; no clear D gene. V was shortened by 4 bases and J by 2 bases, with 10 bases between the two germline ends. CDR3 length: 14 residues. Germline V gene data show CDR1 as SGHDN and CDR2 as FVKESK. The CDR3 spells CASSLYTHTDTQYF. The CDR3 DNA is TGTGCCAGCAGCCTATATACACACACAGATACGCAGTATTTT.

The rearrangement links TRBV5-1 to TRBJ1-4; the match to TRBD1 covers 10 bases. CDR1 and CDR2 (germline): SGHRS, YFSETQ. The CDR3 is 17 amino acids. V was clipped by 3 bases and J by 8 bases; unmatched bases: 13. Here the CDR3 DNA reads TGCGCCAGCAGCTGGGGTTCCGGGACAGGGGCCAAGGAAAAACTGTTTTTT. This encodes CASSWGSGTGAKEKLFF. The variable domain in full, with the rest retrieved from reference TRBV5-1 and TRBJ1-4, is KAGVTQTPRYLIKTRGQQVTLSCSPISGHRSVSWYQQTPGQGLQFLFEYFSETQRNKGNFPGRFSGRQFSNSRSEMNVSTLELGDSALYLCASSWGSGTGAKEKLFFGSGTQLSVL.

The chain links TRBV18 to TRBJ2-4; D uncertain. This CDR3 is 12 amino acids long. The germline CDR1 and CDR2 sequences are KGHSH and LQKENI. Trimming left V 5 bases short and J 8 bases short, with 10 bases between. CDR3 sequence (DNA): TGTGCCAGCTCAACCCAATTAGACATTCAGTACTTC. It codes for CASSTQLDIQYF. Supplemented by reference TRBV18 and TRBJ2-4, the full variable domain reads NAGVMQNPRHLVRRRGQEARLRCSPMKGHSHVYWYRQLPEEGLKFMVYLQKENIIDESGMPKERFSAEFPKEGPSILRIQQVVRGDSAAYFCASSTQLDIQYFGAGTRLSVL.